One and the same sample provided the 11 T cell receptor beta chains below, sequenced in a study of type 1 and type 2 diabetes patients. PCR was run on genomic DNA. Amplification of the beta chain CDR3 used 30 forward and 13 reverse multiplex primers. TCRdb re-derived calls from the multiplex PCR reads in MiXCR, one entry per CDR3 protein. The sample has approximately 260,000 distinct CDR3 sequences; more than 40% are singletons. The source material was peripheral blood mononuclear cells (PBMCs). The receptors were sampled from a man younger than 35 with type 2 diabetes.

The chain links TRBV7-9 to TRBJ1-1; weak D call: TRBD1 (6 bases). V lost 7 bases and J 4 bases, leaving 25 bases between the germline ends. CDR1 is SEHNR and CDR2 is FQNEAQ in the germline V gene (reference sequence). The CDR3 is made up of 17 amino acids. CDR3 coding DNA: TGTGCCAGCAACACTCTGGACAGCCCGGGTGAAACCACTGAAGCTTTCTTT. Translating gives CASNTLDSPGETTEAFF.

The chain carries TRBV12-5 and TRBJ2-7, with 10 bases fitting TRBD1. V dropped 7 bases and J dropped 6; count of bases not matched to a gene: 9. This CDR3 contains 14 residues. Per germline, CDR1 LGHNT and CDR2 FRNRAP. The CDR3 is CASEGDRGFCEQYF. In DNA, the CDR3 is TGTGCTAGTGAGGGGGACAGGGGCTTCTGCGAGCAGTACTTC.

CDR3 protein: CASSNRQERRDSPLHF. Written as DNA, the CDR3 is TGTGCCAGTAGTAACAGACAGGAGAGAAGGGATTCACCCCTCCACTTT. V and J are TRBV19 and TRBJ1-6; TRBD1 is a possible D gene (6 bases). CDR3 size: 16 residues. The germline V gene encodes CDR1 LNHDA and CDR2 SQIVND (reference sequence). Trimming stripped 4 bases from V and 8 bases from J, with 18 bases between.

This clonotype appeared a single time. The V and J genes are TRBV18 and TRBJ2-3, with D maybe TRBD2 (6 bases). V lost 5 bases and J lost 5, with 11 bases in between. The CDR3 runs 13 residues. Germline V gene data show CDR1 as KGHSH and CDR2 as LQKENI. CDR3 bases: TGTGCCAGCTCAGGACTACTGGTAGATACGCAGTATTTT. Protein: CASSGLLVDTQYF.

The genes are TRBV12-3 or TRBV12-4 and TRBJ2-5, with D unclear. There are 13 residues in the CDR3. V gave up 8 bases and J gave up 5 bases, with 15 bases separating them. For the CDR3, the DNA is TGTGCCAGCGGATTCGAACTCTTGGAGACCCAGTACTTC. Translating gives CASGFELLETQYF.

The chain uses TRBV24-1 and TRBJ2-3; D is undetermined. V lost 1 base to trimming and J lost 2 bases, with 12 bases between them. Germline-derived CDR1 and CDR2 are KGHDR and SFDVKD. The CDR3 sequence is 16 residues long. In nucleotides, the CDR3 is TGTGCCACCAGTGATTTCCCAGAATCGACCACAGATACGCAGTATTTT. Translation gives CATSDFPESTTDTQYF.

This chain connects TRBV6-5 to TRBJ1-5; 7 bases line up with TRBD1. CDR3 size: 14 residues. CDR1 is MNHEY and CDR2 is SVGAGI in the germline V gene. J was trimmed by 2 bases and V by 6 bases; bases with no gene match: 4. The CDR3 sequence is CASRSTGGNQPQHF. The DNA for the CDR3 is TGTGCCAGCAGGTCCACAGGGGGCAATCAGCCCCAGCATTTT.

This chain connects TRBV27 to TRBJ1-2; D is ambiguous. Trimming removed 6 bases from V and 4 bases from J, with 9 bases in between. Looked up from germline, CDR1 is MNHEY and CDR2 is SMNVEV (reference sequence). The CDR3 is 12 amino acids. DNA of the CDR3: TGTGCCAGCAGGGATCCCGCCTATGGCTACACCTTC. Translation gives CASRDPAYGYTF.

In regard to this clonotype: A read error may be the cause here, since a much bigger clone is one base away. The chain carries TRBV10-3 and TRBJ2-5; 7 bases are a match to TRBD2. This CDR3 comprises 13 residues. The trim removed 8 bases at V and 5 bases at J, leaving 8 bases unmatched. Germline loops: CDR1 ENHRY, CDR2 SYGVKD. The DNA of the CDR3 is TGTGCCATCGGGACTAACGGGGGTGAGACCCAGTACTTC. Translating it yields CAIGTNGGETQYF.

V is TRBV5-1 and J is TRBJ2-5; 7 bases are shared with TRBD2. Trimming took 1 base from V and 4 from J; bases not matched to a gene: 4. Germline-derived CDR1 and CDR2 are SGHRS and YFSETQ. The CDR3 is 14 amino acids. Here the CDR3 DNA reads TGCGCCAGCAGCTTGTCGGGGGGAAGAGAGACCCAGTACTTC. Translation: CASSLSGGRETQYF.

V gene TRBV10-2 combines with J gene TRBJ1-2, with D unclear. Germline assignment: CDR1 WSHSY and CDR2 SAAADI. The CDR3 consists of 13 residues. The germline V and J ends were trimmed by 8 bases and 1 base, with 11 bases remaining between them. The chain's CDR3 is CASFAGVNYGYTF. The CDR3 coding sequence is TGCGCCAGCTTCGCCGGGGTTAACTATGGCTACACCTTC.